This note documents a single T cell receptor (beta chain) sequence. The antigen it recognizes is unknown. Base qualities are missing; no much larger clone stands one base away. The collaborating institutions used their own protocols to collect whole blood in K2EDTA tubes. For TCRbeta analysis, collaborator samples were shipped as frozen whole blood, as isolated PBMCs, or as DNA extracted from either sample type. TCRbeta CDR3 regions were amplified from genomic DNA using the immunoSEQ Assay, a bias-controlled multiplex PCR. In the paper's pipeline: Nucleated cell counts per sample were estimated from amplification of reference gene primers within the assay. To quantify the absolute abundance of each unique TCRbeta CDR3 rearrangement, sequence reads were collapsed and filtered. For each sample, productive Simpson clonality was calculated as the square root of Simpson's diversity index over productive rearrangements. Drawn from immuneACCESS, this table holds only the in-frame rearrangements with V and J called that TCRdb kept. Clones are partly lost; checked studies trace under half to an unresolved V gene and leave the rest unexplained. V and J calls and clone size are given by that table; D and trimming were obtained from the DNA. The sample includes about 480,000 clones, with approximately 90% observed a single time. The ten biggest clones cover more than 4% of the sample.

The CDR3, cysteine through phenylalanine, is 16 amino acids long. The only DNA kept is the CDR3, 48 bases in frame from the first base. Per the germline V gene, SGHVS is the CDR1 and FNYEAQ is the CDR2. Here V drops 5 bases and J drops 1 base, and the junction holds 7 bases not matched to any gene. The source of the sample is a study of blood T cell repertoires in COVID-19 (dated by TCRdb to the early 2020s). Broadly, across the study: Collaborator samples came from the United States, Italy and Spain and covered acute and convalescent phases of COVID-19. The material from the prospective study consisted of cDNA or gDNA derived from T cells, B-cell-depleted T cells, or PBMCs. The dataset comprised deeply sampled blood TCRbeta repertoires from subjects exposed to, actively infected with, or recovered from COVID-19. A freely available public database, intended as a resource for researchers studying the immune response to SARS-CoV-2, is where the repertoires were released. The samples were drawn from the first 160 participants of the ongoing ImmuneRACE study and from 1,254 subjects provided by 6 global collaborators. The sample metadata nearly always contained a de-identified subject ID, COVID-19 status, age in years and sex. Where available, HLA class I and class II types were obtained from metadata supplied by the sample provider rather than from assay-based typing. The research as a whole found: How much clinical and demographic metadata was included differed by source and by participant, and the metadata was provided uncurated.

The sequence came from a woman between 25 and 40 years old with acute or convalescent COVID-19. In this chain, TRBV7-6 is recombined with TRBJ1-3; 8 central nucleotides agree with TRBD1. Sequenced sample: peripheral blood. The nucleotides are TGTGCCAGCAGCCCAAGACAGGGGACTTCTGGAAACACCATATATTTT. This yields the protein CASSPRQGTSGNTIYF.